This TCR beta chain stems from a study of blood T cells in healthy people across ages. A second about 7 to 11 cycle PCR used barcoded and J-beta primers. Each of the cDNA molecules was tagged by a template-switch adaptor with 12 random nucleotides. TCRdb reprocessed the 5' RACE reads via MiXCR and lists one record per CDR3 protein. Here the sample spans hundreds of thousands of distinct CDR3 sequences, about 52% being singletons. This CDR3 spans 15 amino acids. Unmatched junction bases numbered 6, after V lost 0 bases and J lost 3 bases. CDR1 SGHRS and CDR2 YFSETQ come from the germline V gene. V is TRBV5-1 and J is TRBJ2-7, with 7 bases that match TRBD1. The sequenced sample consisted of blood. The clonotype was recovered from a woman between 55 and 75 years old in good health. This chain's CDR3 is CASSLGPQGDYEQYF. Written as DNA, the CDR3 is TGCGCCAGCAGCTTGGGCCCCCAGGGGGACTACGAGCAGTACTTC.